This T cell receptor (beta chain) was found in a study of cytomegalovirus exposure and HLA in healthy donors. J gave up 2 bases and V 5 bases, and 5 bases lay outside the gene matches. The CDR3 extends over 14 amino acids. Germline lookup yields CDR1 SGHVS and CDR2 FQNEAQ. Repertoires were generated with immunoSEQ multiplex PCR, while TCRdb's copy carries only in-frame clones and drops some. The profile covers 260,000 or so clones, with approximately 90% appearing a single time and around 3% taken by the ten largest. Study-level findings and limits: Researchers counted roughly 150 TCR beta chains as cytomegalovirus-associated.

For this clone: What it binds is not known.

The sample consisted of PBMCs. V and J are TRBV7-8 and TRBJ2-7; TRBD2 aligns across 8 bases. This receptor was obtained from a young man in good health and CMV-seronegative. CDR3 sequence (DNA): TGTGCCAGCAGCCCTCGGGAGGGCCCCTACGAGCAGTACTTC. This translates into CASSPREGPYEQYF.